The clone carrying this T cell receptor beta chain was seen a handful of times. This sample stems from a study of cytomegalovirus exposure and HLA in healthy donors. Trimming removed 2 bases at V and 1 base at J, with 11 bases between. Germline V lookup: CDR1 KGHSH, CDR2 LQKENI. The CDR3 totals 15 residues. The PCR made use of 60 Vbeta and 13 Jbeta primers. The method was immunoSEQ multiplex PCR; TCRdb's version includes in-frame clones alone and lacks a portion of them. The repertoire consists of 210,000 or so clones, with 70% to 90% occurring once and the leading ten covering around 0.22%. This TCR came from a girl aged 2 to 10 in good health and CMV-seronegative. This chain uses TRBV18 with TRBJ1-1; D is unclear. The source material was PBMCs. The CDR3 DNA reads TGTGCCAGCTCACCAGGTCAACAGAGGAACACTGAAGCTTTCTTT. This gives the protein CASSPGQQRNTEAFF.